Reported below is one TCR beta chain. Its antigen is still unknown. The record originates from a study of post-analysis software for immune sequencing data. Turning to the study itself: Multiple sclerosis in the patients followed relapsing-remitting, secondary progressive and progressive-relapsing courses.

Overall study results and limits: TRBV5-6, TRBV5-1 and TRBV20-1 were among several TRBV segments more frequent in patients than controls. By F measure, samples from a shared preparation batch strongly co-clustered.

TCR beta cDNA libraries included unique molecular identifiers. One entry per CDR3 protein, called by TCRdb with MiXCR from the PCR reads. Here the sample spans approximately 360,000 distinct CDR3 sequences, about a third being singletons. V lost 3 bases to trimming and J lost 4 bases; unmatched junction nucleotides: 6. CDR3 length: 14 residues. CDR1 SGHKS and CDR2 YYEKEE come from the germline V gene (reference sequence). Sequencing was done on a sample of blood. The sequence derives from a girl under 18 with multiple sclerosis. This chain uses TRBV5-5 with TRBJ2-7; TRBD1 matches 8 bases. CDR3 sequence (DNA): TGTGCCAGCAGCTGGTGGGGGACAGGTTACGAGCAGTACTTC. Translating gives CASSWWGTGYEQYF.